This T cell receptor (beta chain) comes out of a study of identical twins. Trimming pared 4 bases from V and 6 bases from J, leaving 8 bases between. Germline V gives CDR1 LGHDT, CDR2 YNNKEL (reference sequence). This CDR3 region has 12 residues. A universal primer site arose from template switching, and cDNA bore unique molecular identifiers. TCRdb called the 5' RACE reads again in MiXCR, with one record for every CDR3 protein. The sample has roughly 770,000 distinct CDR3 sequences, 15% to 20% seen once; the top ten hold roughly 13%. Only a few counts were recorded for this clonotype. These data were also filed under a second study, of T cells expressing NK-cell markers. This second study says: Seven sequenced donors out of eight were HCMV-seropositive, one seronegative. In several experiments, sorting was restricted to alpha-beta TCR T cells by an anti-gamma-delta TCR antibody.

The receptor comes from a woman younger than 30 in good health. Material for sequencing was PBMCs. The rearrangement links TRBV3-1 to TRBJ2-3; D is ambiguous. The CDR3 reads CASSPQLDTQYF. The CDR3 region has the DNA TGTGCCAGCAGCCCGCAGCTCGATACGCAGTATTTT.